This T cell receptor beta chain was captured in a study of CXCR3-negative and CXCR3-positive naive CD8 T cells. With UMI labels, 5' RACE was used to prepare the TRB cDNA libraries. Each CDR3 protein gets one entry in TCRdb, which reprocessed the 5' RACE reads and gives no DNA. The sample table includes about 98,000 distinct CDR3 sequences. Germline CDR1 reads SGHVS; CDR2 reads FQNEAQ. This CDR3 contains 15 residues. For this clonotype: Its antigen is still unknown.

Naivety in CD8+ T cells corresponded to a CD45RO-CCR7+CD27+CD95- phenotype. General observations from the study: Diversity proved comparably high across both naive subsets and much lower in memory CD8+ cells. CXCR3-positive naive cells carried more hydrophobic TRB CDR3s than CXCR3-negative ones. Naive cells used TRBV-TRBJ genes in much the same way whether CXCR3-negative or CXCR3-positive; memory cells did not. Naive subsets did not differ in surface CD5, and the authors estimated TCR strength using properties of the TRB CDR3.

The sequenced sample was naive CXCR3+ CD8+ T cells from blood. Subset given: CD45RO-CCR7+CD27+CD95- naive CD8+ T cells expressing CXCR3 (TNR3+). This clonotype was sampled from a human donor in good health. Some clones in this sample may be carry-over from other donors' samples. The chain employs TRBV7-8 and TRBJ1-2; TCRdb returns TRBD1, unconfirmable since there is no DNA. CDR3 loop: CASSLIRGAYYGYTF.